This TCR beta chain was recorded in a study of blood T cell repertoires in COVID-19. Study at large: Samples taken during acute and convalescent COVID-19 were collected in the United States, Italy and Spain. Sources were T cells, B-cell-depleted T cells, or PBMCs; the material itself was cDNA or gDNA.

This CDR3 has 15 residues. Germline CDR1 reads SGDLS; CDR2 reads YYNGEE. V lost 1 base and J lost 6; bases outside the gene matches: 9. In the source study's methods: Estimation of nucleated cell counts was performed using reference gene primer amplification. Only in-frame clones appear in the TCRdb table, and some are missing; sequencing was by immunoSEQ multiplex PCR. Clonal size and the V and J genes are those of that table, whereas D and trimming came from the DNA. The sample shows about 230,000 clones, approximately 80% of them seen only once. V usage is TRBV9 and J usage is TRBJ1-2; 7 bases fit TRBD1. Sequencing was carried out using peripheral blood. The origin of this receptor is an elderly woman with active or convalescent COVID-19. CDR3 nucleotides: TGTGCCAGCAGCGTATCCCCGGGACAGCTCCATGGCTACACCTTC. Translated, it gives CASSVSPGQLHGYTF. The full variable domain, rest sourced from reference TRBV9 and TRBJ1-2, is DSGVTQTPKHLITATGQRVTLRCSPRSGDLSVYWYQQSLDQGLQFLIQYYNGEERAKGNILERFSAQQFPDLHSELNLSSLELGDSALYFCASSVSPGQLHGYTFGSGTRLTVV.